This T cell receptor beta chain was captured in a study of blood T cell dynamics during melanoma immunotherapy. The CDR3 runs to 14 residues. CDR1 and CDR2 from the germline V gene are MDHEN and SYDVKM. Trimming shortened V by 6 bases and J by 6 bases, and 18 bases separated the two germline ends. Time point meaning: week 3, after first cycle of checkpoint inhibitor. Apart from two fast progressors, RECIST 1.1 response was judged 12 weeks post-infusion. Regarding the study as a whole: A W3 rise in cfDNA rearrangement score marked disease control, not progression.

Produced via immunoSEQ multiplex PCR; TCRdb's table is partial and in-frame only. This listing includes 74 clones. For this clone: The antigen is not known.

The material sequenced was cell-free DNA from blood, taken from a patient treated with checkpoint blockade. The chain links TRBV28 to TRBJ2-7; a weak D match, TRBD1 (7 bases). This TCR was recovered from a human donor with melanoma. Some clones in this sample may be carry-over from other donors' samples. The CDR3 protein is CASSFVQGGAEQYF. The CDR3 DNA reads TGTGCCAGCAGCTTCGTGCAGGGGGGTGCCGAGCAGTACTTC.